The rows below give T cell receptor beta chains drawn from one sample of a study of blood T cells in healthy people across ages. TCRdb passed the 5' RACE reads through MiXCR, listing each CDR3 protein once. The table includes some 760,000 distinct CDR3 sequences, approximately 25% detected once. These records were also assigned to another study, of T cells of mothers and their children.

The sequencing input was blood. Source of these receptors: a boy between 10 and 17 years old in good health. The CDR3 runs from the conserved cysteine through the conserved F or W. The D gene is left open where the match is weak. The listing skips clone size in some rows; elsewhere it reads once, few, many or a size class.

V,size,D,J,CDR3,DNA
TRBV18,few,TRBD2,TRBJ2-7,CASSPPGGTSGAYEQYF,TGTGCCAGCTCACCCCCGGGAGGGACTAGCGGGGCCTACGAGCAGTACTTC
TRBV6-2/TRBV6-3,few,TRBD2,TRBJ2-5,CASSSLPGTSGETQYF,TGTGCCAGCAGCTCACTTCCCGGGACTAGCGGAGAGACCCAGTACTTC
TRBV12-5,few,.,TRBJ2-2,CASGLATGSGELFF,TGTGCTAGTGGTTTGGCTACAGGGTCCGGGGAGCTGTTTTTT
TRBV7-9,many,.,TRBJ1-1,CASSRLNTEAFF,TGTGCCAGCAGCCGATTGAACACTGAAGCTTTCTTT
TRBV28,.,.,TRBJ1-4,CASRGWGTDNEKLFF,TGTGCCAGCAGGGGTTGGGGGACGGACAATGAAAAACTGTTTTTT
TRBV28,.,TRBD2,TRBJ2-5,CASSLTRTSAGGETQYF,TGTGCCAGCAGTTTAACTCGGACTAGCGCCGGGGGGGAGACCCAGTACTTC
TRBV4-3,few,.,TRBJ1-5,CASSQDREGSNQPQHF,TGCGCCAGCAGCCAAGACAGGGAGGGGAGCAATCAGCCCCAGCATTTT
TRBV5-1,.,.,TRBJ2-5,CASSLMLGEETQYF,TGCGCCAGCAGCTTGATGTTGGGGGAAGAGACCCAGTACTTC
TRBV28,.,TRBD2,TRBJ2-7,CASSWVAGNYEQYF,TGTGCCAGCAGTTGGGTAGCGGGAAACTACGAGCAGTACTTC
TRBV10-3,few,TRBD2,TRBJ2-1,CAISASSGSLHEQFF,TGTGCCATCAGTGCCTCTAGCGGGAGTCTCCATGAGCAGTTCTTC
TRBV2,few,TRBD1,TRBJ1-1,CASSRTGSAEAFF,TGTGCCAGCAGTCGGACAGGGTCCGCTGAAGCTTTCTTT
TRBV7-3,few,.,TRBJ2-5,CASSLFGVGDGTQYF,TGTGCCAGCAGCTTATTCGGGGTAGGGGATGGGACCCAGTACTTC
TRBV4-1,.,.,TRBJ2-7,CASSQDIEYEQYF,TGCGCCAGCAGCCAGGACATAGAATACGAGCAGTACTTC
TRBV7-9,.,TRBD2,TRBJ2-1,CASSGRTSGRTNEQHF,TGTGCCAGCAGCGGGAGGACTAGCGGGAGGACGAACGAGCAGCACTTC
TRBV11-2,.,.,TRBJ2-5,CASSPRGGGQETQYF,TGTGCCAGCAGCCCTAGAGGTGGGGGGCAAGAGACCCAGTACTTC
TRBV28,few,TRBD1,TRBJ1-5,CASSFFQGDQPQHF,TGTGCCAGCAGTTTTTTTCAGGGGGATCAGCCCCAGCATTTT
TRBV27,.,.,TRBJ2-2,CASSSTGYGELFF,TGTGCCAGCAGTTCGACAGGTTACGGGGAGCTGTTTTTT
TRBV7-3,few,.,TRBJ1-1,CASSAEGSSTEAFF,TGTGCCAGCAGCGCCGAGGGCTCGAGCACTGAAGCTTTCTTT
TRBV29-1,few,.,TRBJ2-5,CSAQRQETQYF,TGCAGCGCACAGCGGCAAGAGACCCAGTACTTC
TRBV29-1,few,TRBD1,TRBJ2-1,CSVRYTQGARYNEQFF,TGCAGCGTTCGATACACCCAGGGGGCCAGGTACAATGAGCAGTTCTTC
TRBV12-3/TRBV12-4,few,.,TRBJ1-2,CASSLQGNGYTF,TGTGCCAGCAGTCTACAGGGTAATGGCTACACCTTC
TRBV24-1,few,TRBD1,TRBJ2-6,CATSDLEDRADSGANVLTF,TGTGCCACCAGTGATTTGGAGGACAGGGCTGACTCTGGGGCCAACGTCCTGACTTTC
TRBV29-1,.,.,TRBJ1-2,CSVLEAPLGGSYGYTF,TGCAGCGTCCTTGAGGCACCGTTGGGGGGCTCGTATGGCTACACCTTC
TRBV6-1,.,.,TRBJ1-5,CASSPVVYQPQHF,TGTGCCAGCAGCCCTGTGGTGTATCAGCCCCAGCATTTT
TRBV4-3,.,TRBD1,TRBJ1-2,CASSQALRGDYGYTF,TGCGCCAGCAGCCAAGCGCTCAGGGGGGACTATGGCTACACCTTC
TRBV3-1,.,.,TRBJ2-3,CASSQRTGRDTQYF,TGTGCCAGCAGCCAAAGAACAGGGCGAGATACGCAGTATTTT
TRBV29-1,few,.,TRBJ2-1,CSAVQLSSYNEQFF,TGCAGCGCAGTACAGTTAAGCTCCTACAATGAGCAGTTCTTC
TRBV9,.,.,TRBJ2-5,CASSAMGGRGETQYF,TGTGCCAGCAGCGCTATGGGGGGGCGGGGAGAGACCCAGTACTTC
TRBV7-9,.,.,TRBJ2-2,CASSLMGGELFF,TGTGCCAGCAGCTTAATGGGCGGGGAGCTGTTTTTT
TRBV9,.,.,TRBJ1-1,CASSVGQERPNTEAFF,TGTGCCAGCAGCGTAGGACAGGAGCGACCAAACACTGAAGCTTTCTTT
TRBV5-1,once,TRBD2,TRBJ2-5,CASSQGLAGDQETQYF,TGCGCCAGCAGCCAGGGACTAGCGGGGGACCAAGAGACCCAGTACTTC
TRBV5-1,.,.,TRBJ2-7,CASSLESDYHEQYF,TGCGCCAGCAGCTTGGAAAGTGACTACCACGAGCAGTACTTC
TRBV9,few,.,TRBJ2-5,CASSVGRETQYF,TGTGCCAGCAGCGTCGGCAGAGAGACCCAGTACTTC
TRBV29-1,.,.,TRBJ1-1,CSSQRAGRVSPAFF,TGCAGCAGTCAGCGAGCGGGCAGGGTAAGTCCGGCTTTCTTT
TRBV5-6,.,.,TRBJ1-4,CASSFGRREKLFF,TGTGCCAGCAGCTTTGGGCGTCGAGAAAAACTGTTTTTT
TRBV7-9,.,.,TRBJ2-6,CASSLGQDLSGANVLTF,TGTGCCAGCAGCTTAGGACAGGATCTCTCTGGGGCCAACGTCCTGACTTTC
TRBV5-4,.,TRBD1,TRBJ1-4,CASGAGTDLVVEKLFF,TGTGCCAGCGGAGCCGGGACAGATCTCGTTGTTGAAAAACTGTTTTTT
TRBV7-9,few,TRBD1,TRBJ2-5,CASSLFGQQGAMGETQYF,TGTGCCAGCAGCTTATTCGGGCAACAGGGGGCGATGGGAGAGACCCAGTACTTC
TRBV4-3,.,.,TRBJ2-3,CASSQDGGGATDTQYF,TGCGCCAGCAGCCAAGATGGAGGGGGGGCAACAGATACGCAGTATTTT
TRBV15,.,.,TRBJ2-3,CATRTRGPMGVLDTQYF,TGTGCCACCAGGACACGAGGGCCGATGGGGGTTTTGGATACGCAGTATTTT
TRBV2,.,TRBD2,TRBJ2-1,CASSGSGRAEFLNEQFF,TGTGCCAGCAGTGGTAGCGGGAGGGCGGAATTCCTCAATGAGCAGTTCTTC
TRBV10-3,.,.,TRBJ2-3,CAISVGGVTDTQYF,TGTGCCATCAGTGTTGGGGGAGTTACAGATACGCAGTATTTT
TRBV3-1,.,.,TRBJ1-1,CASSQGRAEAFF,TGTGCCAGCAGCCAAGGGCGGGCTGAAGCTTTCTTT
TRBV5-4,few,TRBD1,TRBJ2-3,CAIGTGGDTQYF,TGTGCCATAGGGACAGGAGGAGATACGCAGTATTTT
TRBV7-2,many,TRBD1,TRBJ1-4,CASSLLTGILATNEKLFF,TGTGCCAGCAGCCTACTGACAGGGATACTTGCAACTAATGAAAAACTGTTTTTT
TRBV7-3,.,TRBD1,TRBJ2-3,CASTRQGAASDTQYF,TGTGCCAGCACCCGACAGGGGGCAGCGTCAGATACGCAGTATTTT